These 19 T cell receptor beta chains originate from one sample sequenced in a study of OX40 agonist ivuxolimab in advanced cancers. Using immunoSEQ multiplex PCR, the repertoire was profiled, and TCRdb retains in-frame clones only, with some absent. The sample records more than 65,000 clones, 70% to 90% being singletons. The sequencing here drew on CD4+ or CD8+ T cells sorted from blood, taken in a trial of the OX40 agonist ivuxolimab. The receptors come from an adult with an advanced solid tumor such as melanoma, head and neck, liver or kidney cancer.

The V call is TRBV18, the J call TRBJ1-2, with a possible D match to TRBD1 (5 bases). Germline V gene sequence: CDR1 KGHSH, CDR2 LQKENI. The CDR3 has 13 residues. Trimming pared 3 bases from V and 3 bases from J, leaving 8 bases between. This CDR3 is CASSPRGDYGYTF. CDR3 bases: TGTGCCAGCTCACCGCGGGGGGACTATGGCTACACCTTC.

The rearrangement uses TRBV2 and TRBJ1-2; D gene uncertain. Germline CDR1 is SNHLY and CDR2 is FYNNEI. CDR3 length: 12 residues. V shed 6 bases and J shed 6 bases, with 11 bases lying between them. The chain's CDR3 is CASRDRGDGYTF. The CDR3 coding sequence is TGTGCCAGCAGGGACCGCGGGGATGGCTACACCTTC.

The chain uses TRBV5-1 and TRBJ2-7; D might be TRBD1 (5 bases). The CDR3 contains 16 residues. The ends were cut back, 0 bases at V and 0 bases at J, with 13 bases in the middle. Germline V gene lookup returns CDR1 SGHRS and CDR2 YFSETQ. The CDR3 DNA reads as TGCGCCAGCAGCTTGGCCCTGGGGCCGCACTCCTACGAGCAGTACTTC. It translates to CASSLALGPHSYEQYF.

V is TRBV14 and J is TRBJ2-3; 7 bases fit TRBD2. J was trimmed by 1 base and V by 3 bases; bases with no gene match: 7. The CDR3 covers 16 residues. Germline CDR1 reads SGHDN; CDR2 reads FVKESK. The CDR3 region is CASSHPWGGRTDTQYF. The CDR3 region has the DNA TGTGCCAGCAGCCACCCCTGGGGGGGACGCACAGATACGCAGTATTTT.

The chain recombines TRBV5-1 with TRBJ2-5; the D call may be TRBD1 or TRBD2 (6 bases each). This CDR3 has 15 amino acids. The V and J ends lost 1 base and 5 bases respectively, with 15 bases between them. Per germline, CDR1 SGHRS and CDR2 YFSETQ. In DNA, the CDR3 is TGCGCCAGCAGCTTGAACTTGGGGGCGGGGGAGACCCAGTACTTC. It encodes CASSLNLGAGETQYF.

The gene calls are TRBV7-9 and TRBJ1-4, with D perhaps TRBD1 (5 bases). Germline lookup yields CDR1 SEHNR and CDR2 FQNEAQ (reference sequence). This CDR3 is 15 amino acids long. Trimming took off 6 bases at V and 10 bases at J, with 21 bases between the two ends. The CDR3 bases are TGTGCCAGCAGTCCCCTTGGATCTCCGGGGGGAAAACTGTTTTTT. Residues: CASSPLGSPGGKLFF.

The V call is TRBV7-2, the J call TRBJ1-5, with unresolved D. Deletions cut 5 bases from V and 2 bases from J, with 13 bases between. The germline V gene encodes CDR1 SGHTA and CDR2 FQGNSA. This CDR3 is 15 amino acids long. CDR3 loop: CASSHSASGNQPQHF. The CDR3 coding sequence is TGTGCCAGCAGCCACTCGGCCAGCGGCAATCAGCCCCAGCATTTT.

J is TRBJ1-3 and V is TRBV7-8; 7 bases fit TRBD1. V lost 3 bases, J lost 2 bases, and 10 bases stayed unmatched. The CDR3 is 17 residues long. Germline assignment: CDR1 SGHVS and CDR2 FQNEAQ. The CDR3: CASSFNKRGLTGNTIYF. CDR3 DNA: TGTGCCAGCAGCTTCAATAAAAGGGGGCTAACTGGAAACACCATATATTTT.

In this sample, this clone turned up a few times. The rearrangement uses TRBV6-5 and TRBJ1-4; D is perhaps TRBD1 (5 bases). The CDR3 is made up of 16 amino acids. Germline CDR1 is MNHEY and CDR2 is SVGAGI. Trimming shortened V by 0 bases and J by 0 bases, and 8 bases separated the two germline ends. The CDR3 DNA reads TGTGCCAGCAGTTACTCGTTGGGGGCAACTAATGAAAAACTGTTTTTT. This gives the protein CASSYSLGATNEKLFF.

The chain employs TRBV6-5 and TRBJ2-6, with D possibly TRBD1 on 5 matching bases. Trimming left V 0 bases short and J 4 bases short, with 7 bases between. Germline assignment: CDR1 MNHEY and CDR2 SVGAGI. This CDR3 is 15 amino acids long. As DNA, the CDR3 is TGTGCCAGCAGTTACTCAGGGGCCGGGGCCAACGTCCTGACTTTC. This codes for CASSYSGAGANVLTF.

The gene calls are TRBV5-6 and TRBJ1-1, with a possible D match to TRBD1 (5 bases). Trimming pared 0 bases from V and 1 base from J, leaving 10 bases between. The germline V gene has CDR1 SGHDT and CDR2 YYEEEE. The CDR3 spans 15 residues. Here the CDR3 reads CASSLVQVGNTEAFF. CDR3 bases: TGTGCCAGCAGCTTGGTACAGGTAGGGAACACTGAAGCTTTCTTT.

This chain joins TRBV19 and TRBJ1-1, with TRBD1 identical over 8 bases. Germline CDR1 reads LNHDA; CDR2 reads SQIVND (reference sequence). The CDR3 is 15 amino acids. With 7 bases clipped from V and 3 bases from J, the junction kept 10 bases outside the gene matches. In DNA form, the CDR3 reads TGTGCCAGTAACCCCCCAGGGGGCTCGTACACTGAAGCTTTCTTT. Translated, it gives CASNPPGGSYTEAFF.

The CDR3 DNA follows: TGTGCCAGCAGCGCCATACCCTCGTCCGGGACAGAAGCTTTCTTT. It is translated as CASSAIPSSGTEAFF. The J gene is TRBJ1-1, the V gene TRBV9; tentatively, D is TRBD1 (6 bases). CDR1 is SGDLS and CDR2 is YYNGEE in the germline V gene. The CDR3 contains 15 residues. The V end was cut by 3 bases, the J end by 8 bases, with 20 bases between.

The chain employs TRBV28 and TRBJ1-6; weak D call: TRBD1 (6 bases). The germline V gene encodes CDR1 MDHEN and CDR2 SYDVKM. V lost 5 bases to trimming and J lost 8 bases, with 16 bases between them. This CDR3 comprises 15 residues. CDR3 bases: TGTGCCAGCAGTGGCGAACAGGGCTTTGATTCACCCCTCCACTTT. It is translated as CASSGEQGFDSPLHF.

In this sample, this clone turned up once. V gene TRBV28 combines with J gene TRBJ1-2, with a possible D match to TRBD1 (5 bases). CDR1 is MDHEN and CDR2 is SYDVKM in the germline V gene. Trimming removed 3 bases from V and 2 bases from J, with 13 bases in between. The CDR3 consists of 15 residues. DNA for the CDR3: TGTGCCAGCAGTTTTGCCGCTGGGGGGAACTATGGCTACACCTTC. It codes for CASSFAAGGNYGYTF.

The chain combines TRBV13 with TRBJ2-7, with D possibly being TRBD1 (5 bases). Trimming removed 5 bases from V and 0 bases from J, with 8 bases in between. Germline assignment: CDR1 PRHDT and CDR2 FYEKMQ (reference sequence). The CDR3 length is 13 residues. The CDR3 region has the DNA TGTGCCAGCAGCCACAGGACCTCCTACGAGCAGTACTTC. Encoded protein: CASSHRTSYEQYF. Full variable domain (rest looked up from reference TRBV13 and TRBJ2-7): AAGVIQSPRHLIKEKRETATLKCYPIPRHDTVYWYQQGPGQDPQFLISFYEKMQSDKGSIPDRFSAQQFSDYHSELNMSSLELGDSALYFCASSHRTSYEQYFGPGTRLTVT.

The chain joins TRBV9 to TRBJ1-5, with D unresolved. CDR3 length equals 11 residues. Germline V lookup: CDR1 SGDLS, CDR2 YYNGEE. The ends were cut back, 7 bases at V and 5 bases at J, with 7 bases in the middle. CDR3 DNA: TGTGCCAGCGGACGAGATCAGCCCCAGCATTTT. Its protein product is CASGRDQPQHF.

CDR3 DNA: TGTGCCAGCAGCTTAACAAATGGAAACACCATATATTTT. Translating gives CASSLTNGNTIYF. The genes are TRBV7-9 and TRBJ1-3; D remains ambiguous. Germline loops: CDR1 SEHNR, CDR2 FQNEAQ (reference sequence). The CDR3 runs 13 residues. The V gene lost 2 bases and the J gene lost 3 bases, with 5 bases spanning the gap.

CDR3 residues: CAWRQAYSGANVLTF. CDR3 DNA sequence: TGTGCCTGGAGACAAGCATACTCTGGGGCCAACGTCCTGACTTTC. The chain employs TRBV30 and TRBJ2-6; D remains unclear. This CDR3 spans 15 amino acids. V was shortened by 3 bases and J by 0 bases, with 9 bases between the two germline ends. CDR1 and CDR2 from the germline V gene are GTSNPN and SVGIG (reference sequence).